Listed below are T cell receptor beta chains from one sample, sequenced in a study of blood T cell repertoires in COVID-19. Profiled with immunoSEQ multiplex PCR; TCRdb holds only in-frame clones, not every one. The sample has about 480,000 clones, 88% seen once. The sequenced material came from peripheral blood. The receptors were sampled from a woman aged 50 to 65 with COVID-19, enrolled during active disease. Both conserved end residues are part of each CDR3. The order of the fields is J gene, D gene, CDR3 length, clone size, V gene, CDR3 protein, CDR3 DNA. A D gene is named only where the DNA matches it firmly. Expanded clones are given a class, and other clones once, few, many or no size at all.

>TRBJ2-3|NA|14|NA|TRBV4-1
CASSQEIPDGGQYF
TGCGCCAGCAGCCAAGAGATCCCTGACGGAGGGCAGTATTTT
>TRBJ1-2|TRBD1|14|NA|TRBV5-6
CASSPTGGNYGYTF
TGTGCCAGCAGCCCCACAGGGGGGAACTATGGCTACACCTTC
>TRBJ2-3|TRBD1|13|NA|TRBV11-3
CASSAYRGDTQYF
TGTGCCAGCAGCGCATACAGGGGGGATACGCAGTATTTT
>TRBJ2-7|NA|15|once|TRBV11-2
CASSAARQVSYEQYF
TGTGCCAGCAGCGCCGCGAGACAGGTCTCCTACGAGCAGTACTTC
>TRBJ1-5|NA|15|NA|TRBV28
CASSFLQGGIQPQHF
TGTGCCAGCAGTTTTCTGCAGGGAGGGATTCAGCCCCAGCATTTT
>TRBJ2-3|NA|12|NA|TRBV11-3
CASSLGPDTQYF
TGTGCCAGCAGCTTAGGTCCGGATACGCAGTATTTT
>TRBJ2-1|NA|14|NA|TRBV10-3
CAITAGIGSNEQFF
TGTGCCATCACCGCGGGGATTGGATCCAATGAGCAGTTCTTC
>TRBJ1-5|TRBD1|15|NA|TRBV19
CASSIVGTASRPQHF
TGTGCCAGTAGTATAGTAGGGACAGCGAGCCGGCCCCAGCATTTT
>TRBJ2-7|NA|15|NA|TRBV24-1
CATSDSRVAPYEQYF
TGTGCCACCAGTGATTCCCGGGTCGCGCCCTACGAGCAGTACTTC
>TRBJ1-1|NA|16|NA|TRBV18
CASSPIIGGVNTEAFF
TGTGCCAGCTCACCCATAATAGGGGGGGTGAACACTGAAGCTTTCTTT
>TRBJ1-2|NA|13|NA|TRBV20-1
CSASEAGLRGYTF
TGCAGTGCTAGTGAAGCAGGGCTAAGGGGCTACACCTTC
>TRBJ2-7|TRBD2|14|once|TRBV12-5
CASGPPGGGAAGDF
TGTGCTAGTGGGCCGCCTGGCGGGGGGGCCGCGGGGGACTTC
>TRBJ2-3|NA|14|NA|TRBV29-1
CSAKRRAYADTQYF
TGCAGCGCCAAAAGGAGGGCGTACGCAGATACGCAGTATTTT
>TRBJ1-2|NA|15|NA|TRBV9
CASSGSDSVNYGYTF
TGTGCCAGCAGCGGATCGGACAGTGTTAACTATGGCTACACCTTC
>TRBJ1-5|TRBD1|16|few|TRBV14
CASSQGGTAFREPQHF
TGTGCCAGCAGCCAAGGGGGGACAGCCTTTAGGGAGCCCCAGCATTTT
>TRBJ1-2|TRBD1|14|NA|TRBV3-1/TRBV3-2
CASSRVRGQDGYTF
TGTGCCAGCAGCCGGGTCAGGGGGCAGGATGGCTACACCTTC
>TRBJ1-6|NA|13|NA|TRBV28
CASSLTGNSPLHF
TGTGCCAGCAGCCTGACGGGTAATTCACCCCTCCACTTT
>TRBJ1-1|TRBD1|11|NA|TRBV3-1/TRBV3-2
CATNRGTEAFF
TGTGCCACCAACAGGGGTACTGAAGCTTTCTTT
>TRBJ2-7|TRBD2|15|NA|TRBV3-1/TRBV3-2
CASSPGLAGFNEQYF
TGTGCCAGCAGCCCTGGACTAGCGGGGTTTAACGAGCAGTACTTC
>TRBJ2-2|NA|12|once|TRBV2
CASSWTSGELFF
TGTGCCAGCAGTTGGACATCTGGGGAGCTGTTTTTT
>TRBJ2-1|TRBD1|16|NA|TRBV3-1/TRBV3-2
CASSQDRKQGRNEQFF
TGTGCCAGCAGCCAAGATAGAAAACAGGGGCGAAATGAGCAGTTCTTC
>TRBJ1-6|NA|12|NA|TRBV3-1/TRBV3-2
CASSQDLGTLHF
TGTGCCAGCAGCCAAGATCTGGGCACCCTCCACTTT
>TRBJ2-2|NA|15|NA|TRBV7-7
CASSPGTTSTGELFF
TGTGCCAGCAGCCCCGGGACAACTTCCACCGGGGAGCTGTTTTTT
>TRBJ2-1|TRBD1|15|NA|TRBV30
CAWRPRDRVYNEQFF
TGTGCCTGGAGACCGCGGGACAGGGTTTACAATGAGCAGTTCTTC
>TRBJ1-4|NA|13|NA|TRBV19
CASSIQGGEKLFF
TGTGCCAGTAGTATACAGGGTGGAGAAAAACTGTTTTTT
>TRBJ1-2|NA|14|NA|TRBV5-1
CASSPTRDYYGYTF
TGCGCCAGCAGCCCCACGAGGGATTACTATGGCTACACCTTC
>TRBJ2-2|NA|14|NA|TRBV3-1/TRBV3-2
CASSWESGGRELFF
TGTGCCAGCAGCTGGGAGTCTGGAGGTCGGGAGCTGTTTTTT
>TRBJ1-6|NA|14|NA|TRBV30
CAWSGPTGYSPLHF
TGTGCCTGGAGTGGTCCGACAGGTTACTCACCCCTCCACTTT
>TRBJ2-7|NA|16|NA|TRBV12-1
CASSFSSGIPLYEQYF
TGTGCCAGCAGCTTTTCCTCCGGGATTCCCCTCTACGAGCAGTACTTC
>TRBJ1-2|TRBD1|13|NA|TRBV10-3
CATTGTPDYGYTF
TGTGCCACGACAGGGACCCCAGACTATGGCTACACCTTC
>TRBJ2-1|TRBD2|14|NA|TRBV5-1
CASSFGGGYNEQFF
TGCGCCAGCAGCTTCGGCGGGGGTTACAATGAGCAGTTCTTC
>TRBJ1-2|NA|12|few|TRBV5-6
CASSLRGGGYTF
TGTGCCAGCAGCTTGAGGGGTGGAGGCTACACCTTC
>TRBJ2-3|TRBD2|17|NA|TRBV5-1
CASSLGGLAGTTGTQYF
TGCGCCAGCAGCTTGGGGGGACTAGCGGGGACCACAGGCACGCAGTATTTT
>TRBJ1-4|TRBD1|15|NA|TRBV6-1
CASSEQGQGYEKLFF
TGTGCCAGCAGTGAACAAGGACAGGGATATGAAAAACTGTTTTTT
>TRBJ2-7|TRBD1|13|NA|TRBV3-1/TRBV3-2
CASSHEGAPEQYF
TGTGCCAGCAGCCACGAGGGGGCTCCCGAGCAGTACTTC
>TRBJ1-4|NA|16|few|TRBV11-2
CASSLYGEDFNEKLFF
TGTGCCAGCAGCTTATACGGGGAAGACTTTAATGAAAAACTGTTTTTT
>TRBJ2-1|NA|11|NA|TRBV2
CASSPFNEQFF
TGTGCCAGCAGTCCTTTCAATGAGCAGTTCTTC
>TRBJ2-3|TRBD2|13|NA|TRBV29-1
CSAAGGVTDTQYF
TGCAGCGCAGCGGGGGGGGTCACAGATACGCAGTATTTT
>TRBJ2-3|TRBD1|15|few|TRBV5-6
CASSSYRGLTDTQYF
TGTGCCAGCAGCTCTTACAGGGGGCTGACAGATACGCAGTATTTT
>TRBJ1-4|NA|15|NA|TRBV7-2
CASSSSGGSNEKLFF
TGTGCCAGCAGCTCCTCCGGGGGTTCTAATGAAAAACTGTTTTTT
>TRBJ2-7|TRBD1|13|NA|TRBV11-2
CASSSGQGFEQYF
TGTGCCAGCAGCTCGGGACAGGGGTTCGAGCAGTACTTC
>TRBJ2-1|NA|16|NA|TRBV21-1
CASSNGRGQGNNEQFF
TGTGCCAGCAGCAATGGCAGGGGGCAAGGAAACAATGAGCAGTTCTTC
>TRBJ1-2|TRBD1|16|NA|TRBV27
CASSLSIGGGDYGYTF
TGTGCCAGCAGTTTATCTATAGGGGGCGGGGACTATGGCTACACCTTC
>TRBJ1-5|NA|13|NA|TRBV10-1
CASSESMYQPQHF
TGCGCCAGCAGTGAGTCCATGTATCAGCCCCAGCATTTT
>TRBJ2-7|NA|12|NA|TRBV14
CASSPTPREQYF
TGTGCCAGCAGCCCGACGCCGAGGGAGCAGTACTTC
>TRBJ1-4|TRBD1|13|NA|TRBV27
CASADREGEKLFF
TGTGCCAGCGCGGACAGGGAAGGGGAAAAACTGTTTTTT